This section outlines one T cell receptor (beta chain) sequence together with its context. V shed 0 bases and J 0 bases; nucleotides not matched to a gene: 7. The CDR3 totals 19 residues. Germline V gene sequence: CDR1 ENHRY, CDR2 SYGVKD. Assay used: immunoSEQ multiplex PCR; TCRdb lists only in-frame clones, some missing. Of 700,000 or so clones listed, approximately 85% were seen once; the top ten hold around 0.01%. The record originates from a study of shared T cell receptors in the human thymus. The sample was also linked to a second study, of human thymus T cells. As that study records: Apparent bias marked the V and J gene usage of thymic and blood repertoires.

The TCR originated in a girl under three years old with a congenital heart defect. Sequencing was performed on thymocytes. The chain is built from TRBV10-3 and TRBJ2-1; TRBD2 aligns across 11 bases. The CDR3 nucleotides read TGTGCCATCAGTGAGTCGGAACTAGCGGGGGCTAGCTCCTACAATGAGCAGTTCTTC. Amino acid sequence: CAISESELAGASSYNEQFF.